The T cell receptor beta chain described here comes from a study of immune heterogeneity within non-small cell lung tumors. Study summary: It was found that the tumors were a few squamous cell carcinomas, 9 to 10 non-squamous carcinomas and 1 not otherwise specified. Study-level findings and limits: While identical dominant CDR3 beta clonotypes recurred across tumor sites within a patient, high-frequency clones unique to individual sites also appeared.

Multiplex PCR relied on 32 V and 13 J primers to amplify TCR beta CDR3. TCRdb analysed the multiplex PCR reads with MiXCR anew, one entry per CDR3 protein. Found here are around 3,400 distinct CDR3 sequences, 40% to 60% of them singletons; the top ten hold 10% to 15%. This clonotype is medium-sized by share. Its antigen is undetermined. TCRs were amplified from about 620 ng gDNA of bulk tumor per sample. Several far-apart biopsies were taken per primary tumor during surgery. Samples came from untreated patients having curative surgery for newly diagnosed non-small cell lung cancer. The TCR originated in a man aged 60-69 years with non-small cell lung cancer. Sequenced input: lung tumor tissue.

The DNA for the CDR3 is TGTGCCAGCTCACCACCGGGTGGGACAGGACTAAAGCCCCAGCATTTT. As protein: CASSPPGGTGLKPQHF. The chain links TRBV18 to TRBJ1-5; 8 nucleotides align to TRBD1. Trimming took 0 bases from V and 8 from J; bases not matched to a gene: 9. Germline values: CDR1 KGHSH, CDR2 LQKENI. There are 16 residues in the CDR3.